The 8 T cell receptor beta chains in this list originate from one sample, sequenced in a study of memory CD4+ T cells and cytomegalovirus serostatus. The table came from immunoSEQ multiplex PCR; TCRdb's copy has only in-frame clones and leaves some out. The sample records tens of thousands of clones, 65% to 80% being singletons. Single viable CD3+CD4+CD8-CD45RO+ cells were sorted as the memory CD4+ T cells. Sequenced sample: memory CD4+ T cells from blood. The receptors were gathered from an adult in good health and CMV-seronegative. Some clones in this sample may be carry-over from other donors' samples.

The chain uses TRBV5-6 and TRBJ1-2; D not resolved. The V gene lost 1 base and the J gene lost 1 base, with 8 bases spanning the gap. The CDR3 is 14 amino acids. Per the germline V gene, CDR1 is SGHDT and CDR2 is YYEEEE. The CDR3 sequence: CASSLFPFNYGYTF. CDR3 sequence (DNA): TGTGCCAGCAGCTTGTTTCCGTTTAACTATGGCTACACCTTC.

This chain joins TRBV28 and TRBJ1-2, with 8 bases identical to TRBD1. The length of the CDR3 is 13 residues. J was trimmed by 1 base and V by 8 bases; bases with no gene match: 3. Germline CDR1 is MDHEN and CDR2 is SYDVKM. The DNA for the CDR3 is TGTGCCAGCTACGACAGGGGTAACTATGGCTACACCTTC. This codes for CASYDRGNYGYTF.

This chain connects TRBV27 to TRBJ2-7, with 7 nucleotides matching TRBD1. CDR3 length: 14 amino acids. Germline values: CDR1 MNHEY, CDR2 SMNVEV (reference sequence). V shed 8 bases and J 2 bases; nucleotides not matched to a gene: 9. The CDR3 reads CASGTRTGAYEQYF. For the CDR3, the DNA is TGTGCCAGCGGTACTAGGACAGGAGCCTACGAGCAGTACTTC.

This chain connects TRBV19 to TRBJ2-5; D may correspond to TRBD1 or TRBD2 (6 bases each). The CDR3 consists of 14 residues. V was cut by 5 bases and J by 5 bases, with 15 bases left in between. Germline V gene data show CDR1 as LNHDA and CDR2 as SQIVND (reference sequence). The CDR3 DNA sequence: TGTGCCAGTAGTCTACACCGGGGGCCGGAGACCCAGTACTTC. It is translated as CASSLHRGPETQYF.

This chain uses TRBV4-1 with TRBJ1-3; a possible D gene is TRBD1 (6 bases). This CDR3 comprises 20 residues. V was trimmed by 0 bases and J by 0 bases, leaving 21 bases between them. The V gene's germline CDR1 is MGHRA and CDR2 YSYEKL. The DNA of the CDR3 is TGCGCCAGCAGCCAAGAAGGGGGAGGTGGGTCGGGGAACTCTGGAAACACCATATATTTT. Amino acids: CASSQEGGGGSGNSGNTIYF.

J is TRBJ2-7 and V is TRBV7-6, with D perhaps assigned TRBD1 or TRBD2 (5 bases each). The CDR3 is 13 amino acids. Germline CDR1 and CDR2: SGHVS and FNYEAQ. Trimming stripped 0 bases from V and 3 bases from J, with 6 bases between. CDR3 protein: CASSLAGGYEQYF. CDR3 DNA sequence: TGTGCCAGCAGCTTAGCTGGGGGCTACGAGCAGTACTTC.

The rearrangement joins TRBV18 to TRBJ2-5; D not certain. The V and J ends lost 6 bases and 5 bases respectively, with 7 bases between them. Per germline, CDR1 KGHSH and CDR2 LQKENI. CDR3 size: 11 residues. The CDR3 bases are TGTGCCAGCTCCCAACGGGAGACCCAGTACTTC. Translated, it gives CASSQRETQYF.

The chain recombines TRBV30 with TRBJ1-3, with TRBD1 identical over 10 bases. Germline trimming cut 0 bases from V and 1 base from J; bases unmatched to any gene: 6. Germline CDR1 GTSNPN, CDR2 SVGIG (reference sequence). The CDR3 runs to 17 residues. DNA for the CDR3: TGTGCCTGGAGTGTGGACAGGGGGACTCTGTCTGGAAACACCATATATTTT. This translates into CAWSVDRGTLSGNTIYF.